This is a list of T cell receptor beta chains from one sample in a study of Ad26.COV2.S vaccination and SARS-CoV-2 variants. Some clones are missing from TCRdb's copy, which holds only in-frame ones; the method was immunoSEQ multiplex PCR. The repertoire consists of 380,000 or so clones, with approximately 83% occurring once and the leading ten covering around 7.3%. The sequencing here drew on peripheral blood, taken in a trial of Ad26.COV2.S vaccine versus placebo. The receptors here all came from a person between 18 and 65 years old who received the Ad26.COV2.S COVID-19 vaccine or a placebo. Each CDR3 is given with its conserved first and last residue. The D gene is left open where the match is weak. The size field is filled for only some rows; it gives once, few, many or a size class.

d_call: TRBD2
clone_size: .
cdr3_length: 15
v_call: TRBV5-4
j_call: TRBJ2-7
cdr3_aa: CASSDKRGATYEQYF
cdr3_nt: TGTGCCAGCAGCGATAAGCGGGGGGCCACCTACGAGCAGTACTTC

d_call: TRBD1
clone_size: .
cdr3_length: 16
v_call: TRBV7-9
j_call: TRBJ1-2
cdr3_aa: CASSLPTGVKEDGYTF
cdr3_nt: TGTGCCAGCAGCTTACCGACAGGGGTTAAGGAGGATGGCTACACCTTC

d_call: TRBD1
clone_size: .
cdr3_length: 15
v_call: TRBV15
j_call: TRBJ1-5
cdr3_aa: CATSQRGQGHQPQHF
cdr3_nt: TGTGCCACCTCCCAACGTGGACAGGGGCACCAGCCCCAGCATTTT

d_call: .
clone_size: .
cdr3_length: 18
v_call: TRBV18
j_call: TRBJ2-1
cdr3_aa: CASSPSSPLIATNNEQFF
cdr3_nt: TGTGCCAGCTCACCGTCGAGCCCACTAATCGCTACTAACAATGAGCAGTTCTTC

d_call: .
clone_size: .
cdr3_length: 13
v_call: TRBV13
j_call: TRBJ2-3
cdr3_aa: CASSLRVTDTQYF
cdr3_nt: TGTGCCAGCAGCTTAAGAGTCACAGATACGCAGTATTTT

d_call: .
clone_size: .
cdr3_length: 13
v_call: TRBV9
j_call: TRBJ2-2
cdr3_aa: CASSSLQAWELFF
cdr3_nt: TGTGCCAGCAGCTCACTTCAAGCTTGGGAGCTGTTTTTT

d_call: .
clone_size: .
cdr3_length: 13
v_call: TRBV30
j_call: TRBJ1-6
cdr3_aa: CAWRSSYNSPLHF
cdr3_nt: TGTGCCTGGCGGAGCTCCTATAATTCACCCCTCCACTTT

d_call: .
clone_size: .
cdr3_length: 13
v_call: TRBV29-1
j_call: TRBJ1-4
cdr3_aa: CSVGRGLGEKLFF
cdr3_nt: TGCAGCGTTGGCAGGGGCCTCGGTGAAAAACTGTTTTTT

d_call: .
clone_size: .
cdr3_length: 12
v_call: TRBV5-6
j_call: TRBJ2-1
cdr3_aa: CASSLGRPEQFF
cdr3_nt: TGTGCCAGCAGCTTGGGGCGCCCTGAGCAGTTCTTC

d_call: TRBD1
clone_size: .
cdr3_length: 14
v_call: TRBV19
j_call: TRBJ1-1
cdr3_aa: CATIPAGGETEAFF
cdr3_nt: TGTGCCACAATCCCAGCAGGGGGCGAGACTGAAGCTTTCTTT

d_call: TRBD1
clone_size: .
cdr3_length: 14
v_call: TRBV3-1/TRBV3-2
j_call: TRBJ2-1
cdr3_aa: CASTRQGAYNEQFF
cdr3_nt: TGTGCCAGCACCCGACAGGGGGCCTACAATGAGCAGTTCTTC

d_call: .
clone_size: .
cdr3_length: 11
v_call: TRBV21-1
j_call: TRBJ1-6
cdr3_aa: CASSRDSPLHF
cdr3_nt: TGTGCCAGCAGCAGAGATTCACCCCTCCACTTT

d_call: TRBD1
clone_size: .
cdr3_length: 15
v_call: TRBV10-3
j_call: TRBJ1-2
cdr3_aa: CAISDQGQGSYGYTF
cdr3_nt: TGTGCCATCAGTGATCAGGGACAGGGAAGCTATGGCTACACCTTC

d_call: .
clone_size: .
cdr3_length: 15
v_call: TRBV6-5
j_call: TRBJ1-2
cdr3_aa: CASSFDLGGGYGYTF
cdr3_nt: TGTGCCAGCAGCTTTGACCTGGGAGGAGGCTATGGCTACACCTTC

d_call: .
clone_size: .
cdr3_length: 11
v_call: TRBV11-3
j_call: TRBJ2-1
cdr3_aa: CASSLGRRWFF
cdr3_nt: TGTGCCAGCAGCTTAGGGCGTAGATGGTTCTTC

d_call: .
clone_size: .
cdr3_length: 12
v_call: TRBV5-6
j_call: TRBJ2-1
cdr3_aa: CASSDVGNEQFF
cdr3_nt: TGTGCCAGCAGTGACGTGGGGAATGAGCAGTTCTTC

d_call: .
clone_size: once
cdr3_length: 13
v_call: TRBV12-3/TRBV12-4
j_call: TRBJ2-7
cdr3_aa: CASSLNGGHEQYF
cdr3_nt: TGTGCCAGCAGTTTGAATGGGGGTCACGAGCAGTACTTC

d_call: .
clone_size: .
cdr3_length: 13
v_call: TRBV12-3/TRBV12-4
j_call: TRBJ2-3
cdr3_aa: CASSPTSQDTQYF
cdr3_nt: TGTGCCAGCAGTCCCACTAGCCAAGATACGCAGTATTTT

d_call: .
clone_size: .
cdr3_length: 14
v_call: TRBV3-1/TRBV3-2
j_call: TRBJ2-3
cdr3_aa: CASSPWARTDTQYF
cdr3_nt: TGTGCCAGCAGCCCGTGGGCCCGCACAGATACGCAGTATTTT

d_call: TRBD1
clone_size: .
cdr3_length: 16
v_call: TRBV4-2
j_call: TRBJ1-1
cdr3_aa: CASSQVRGQGPTEAFF
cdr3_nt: TGTGCCAGCAGCCAAGTAAGGGGGCAGGGGCCAACTGAAGCTTTCTTT

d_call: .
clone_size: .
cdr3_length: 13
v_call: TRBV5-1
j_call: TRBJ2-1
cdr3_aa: CASSLNNLGEQFF
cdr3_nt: TGCGCCAGCAGCTTGAACAATCTCGGGGAGCAGTTCTTC

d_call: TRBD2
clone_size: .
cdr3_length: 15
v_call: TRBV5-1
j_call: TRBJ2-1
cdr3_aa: CASSLASGRANEQFF
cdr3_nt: TGCGCCAGCAGCTTGGCTAGCGGGAGGGCCAATGAGCAGTTCTTC

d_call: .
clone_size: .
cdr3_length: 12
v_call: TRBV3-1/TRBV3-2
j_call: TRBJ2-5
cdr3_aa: CASVPGNAQEYF
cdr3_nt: TGTGCCAGCGTCCCGGGGAACGCCCAGGAGTACTTC

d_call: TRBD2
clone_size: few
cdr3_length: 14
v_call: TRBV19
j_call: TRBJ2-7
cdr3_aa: CASSPGTSGLVQYF
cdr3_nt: TGTGCCAGTAGTCCCGGGACTAGCGGGCTAGTGCAGTACTTC

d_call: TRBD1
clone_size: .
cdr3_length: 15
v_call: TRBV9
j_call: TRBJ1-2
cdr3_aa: CASSETGQGRGGYTF
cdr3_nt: TGTGCCAGCAGCGAGACGGGACAGGGGAGAGGTGGCTACACCTTC

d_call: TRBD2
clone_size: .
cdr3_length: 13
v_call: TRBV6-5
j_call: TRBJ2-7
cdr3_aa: CASSLSGRDEQYF
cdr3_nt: TGTGCCAGCAGCCTTAGCGGGAGAGACGAGCAGTACTTC

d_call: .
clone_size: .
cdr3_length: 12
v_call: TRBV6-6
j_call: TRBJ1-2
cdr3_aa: CASSSDRYGYTF
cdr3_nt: TGTGCCAGCAGTAGCGACAGATATGGCTACACCTTC

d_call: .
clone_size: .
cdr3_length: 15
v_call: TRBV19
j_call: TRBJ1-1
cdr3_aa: CASSRAVTVSTEAFF
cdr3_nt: TGTGCCAGTAGTAGGGCCGTGACAGTTTCCACTGAAGCTTTCTTT

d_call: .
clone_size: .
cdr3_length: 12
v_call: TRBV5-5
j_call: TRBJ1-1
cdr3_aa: CASSLGLTEAFF
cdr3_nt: TGTGCCAGCAGCTTGGGACTCACTGAAGCTTTCTTT

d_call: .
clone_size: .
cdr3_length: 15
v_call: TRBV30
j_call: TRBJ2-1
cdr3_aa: CAWSAVSGPLNEQFF
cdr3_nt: TGTGCCTGGAGTGCAGTCAGCGGGCCTCTCAATGAGCAGTTCTTC

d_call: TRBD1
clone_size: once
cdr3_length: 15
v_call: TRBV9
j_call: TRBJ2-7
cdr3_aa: CASSVGQGRTYEQYF
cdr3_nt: TGTGCCAGCAGCGTAGGACAGGGGCGAACCTACGAGCAGTACTTC

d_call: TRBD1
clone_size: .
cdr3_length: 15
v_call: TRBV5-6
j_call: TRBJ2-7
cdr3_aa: CASSYRDRGADEQYF
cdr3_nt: TGTGCCAGCAGCTACCGGGACAGGGGGGCGGACGAGCAGTACTTC

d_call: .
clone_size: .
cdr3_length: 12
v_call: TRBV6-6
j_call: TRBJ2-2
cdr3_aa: CASANFDGELFF
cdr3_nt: TGTGCCAGCGCCAATTTCGACGGGGAGCTGTTTTTT

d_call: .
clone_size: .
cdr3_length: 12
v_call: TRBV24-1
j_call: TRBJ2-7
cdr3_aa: CATSAMSYEQYF
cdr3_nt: TGTGCCACCAGCGCAATGTCCTACGAGCAGTACTTC

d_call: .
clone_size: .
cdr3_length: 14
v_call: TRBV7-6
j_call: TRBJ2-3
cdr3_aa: CASSLDTSTDTQYF
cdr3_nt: TGTGCCAGCAGCTTAGACACTAGCACAGATACGCAGTATTTT

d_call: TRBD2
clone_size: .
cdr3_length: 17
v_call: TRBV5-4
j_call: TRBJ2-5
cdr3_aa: CASRPSFGEGLQETQYF
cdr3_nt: TGTGCCAGCAGACCCTCTTTCGGGGAGGGCCTACAAGAGACCCAGTACTTC

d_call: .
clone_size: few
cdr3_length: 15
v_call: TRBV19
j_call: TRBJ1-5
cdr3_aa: CASSIRQGPNQPQHF
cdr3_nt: TGTGCCAGTAGTATAAGGCAGGGTCCCAATCAGCCCCAGCATTTT

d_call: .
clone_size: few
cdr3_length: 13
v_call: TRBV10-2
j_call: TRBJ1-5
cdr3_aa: CASTKMRNQPQHF
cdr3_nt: TGCGCCAGCACAAAGATGCGGAATCAGCCCCAGCATTTT

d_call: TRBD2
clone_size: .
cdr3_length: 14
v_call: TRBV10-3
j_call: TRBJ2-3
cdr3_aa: CAISALAGADTQYF
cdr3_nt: TGTGCCATCAGTGCCCTAGCGGGCGCAGATACGCAGTATTTT

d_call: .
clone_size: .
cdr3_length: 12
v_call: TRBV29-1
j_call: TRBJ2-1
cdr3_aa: CSVDAGGREQFF
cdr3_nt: TGCAGCGTCGACGCAGGGGGGCGAGAGCAGTTCTTC

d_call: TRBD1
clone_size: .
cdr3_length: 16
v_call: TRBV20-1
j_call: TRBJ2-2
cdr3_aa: CSASHRDRVPTGELFF
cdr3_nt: TGCAGTGCTAGTCACCGGGACAGGGTGCCCACCGGGGAGCTGTTTTTT